This T cell receptor (beta chain) appears in the sequencing data of a study of cytomegalovirus exposure and HLA in healthy donors. Looking at the study overall: For the roughly 400 genotyped donors, 81% fell within the Caucasian-associated ancestry cluster.

Germline CDR1 SGHTS, CDR2 YDEGEE. The CDR3 totals 15 residues. V lost 0 bases and J lost 0, with 9 bases in between. Study-wide findings and caveats: Later genetic work tied a missense DCLRE1C variant to beta-chain V and J trimming. The records held CMV serostatus as the only immune exposure information.

In the PCR, 60 Vbeta and 13 Jbeta primers were used. Measured with immunoSEQ multiplex PCR; TCRdb has only the in-frame clones, and not every one. The data contain under 250,000 clones, about 78% of them singletons. A remark on this clone: Its cognate antigen is unknown.

The origin of this receptor is a male donor in good health and CMV-seronegative. This rearrangement joins TRBV5-8 to TRBJ2-5, with D possibly being TRBD1 (6 bases). The sequencing sample was made of PBMCs. The CDR3 coding sequence is TGTGCCAGCAGCTTGGGGACAGCGTACCAAGAGACCCAGTACTTC. Translating gives CASSLGTAYQETQYF.